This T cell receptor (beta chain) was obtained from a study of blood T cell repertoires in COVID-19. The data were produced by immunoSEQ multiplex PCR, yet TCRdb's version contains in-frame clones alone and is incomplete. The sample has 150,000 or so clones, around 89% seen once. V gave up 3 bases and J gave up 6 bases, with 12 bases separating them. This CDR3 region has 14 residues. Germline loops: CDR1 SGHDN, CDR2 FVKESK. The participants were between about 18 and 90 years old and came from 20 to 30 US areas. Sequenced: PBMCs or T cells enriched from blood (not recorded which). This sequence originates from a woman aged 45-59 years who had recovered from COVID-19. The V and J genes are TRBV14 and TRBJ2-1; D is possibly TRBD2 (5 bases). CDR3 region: CASSHRKDSNEQFF. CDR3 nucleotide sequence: TGTGCCAGCAGCCATCGAAAGGACTCCAATGAGCAGTTCTTC.